Listed below are T cell receptor beta chains from one sample, sequenced in a study of PD-L1 blockade in urothelial cancer. Method: immunoSEQ multiplex PCR; TCRdb's copy keeps in-frame clones and lacks some. The sample records around 70,000 clones, 84% being singletons. The sample consisted of PBMCs, taken around atezolizumab (anti-PD-L1) treatment. All receptors derive from a woman aged 70-85 years with urothelial cancer. Each CDR3 is given with its conserved first and last residue. The order of the fields is D gene, J gene, CDR3 length, V gene, clone size, CDR3 DNA, CDR3 protein. The D gene is left open where the match is weak. Expanded clones get a size class; other rows say once, few or many, or leave the size out.

d_call: NA; j_call: TRBJ2-2; cdr3_length: 15; v_call: TRBV28; clone_size: few; cdr3_nt: TGTGCCAGCAGGCCCGTCTCCAGGGGCACCGGGGAGCTGTTTTTT; cdr3_aa: CASRPVSRGTGELFF
d_call: NA; j_call: TRBJ2-5; cdr3_length: 12; v_call: TRBV29-1; clone_size: NA; cdr3_nt: TGCAGCGTTGGCAGGGAAGCAGAGACCCAGTACTTC; cdr3_aa: CSVGREAETQYF
d_call: NA; j_call: TRBJ1-4; cdr3_length: 17; v_call: TRBV4-1; clone_size: NA; cdr3_nt: TGCGCCAGCGAGCCAAGGGCTGGGGGGATCACTAATGAAAAACTGTTTTTT; cdr3_aa: CASEPRAGGITNEKLFF
d_call: TRBD2; j_call: TRBJ2-4; cdr3_length: 15; v_call: TRBV10-1; clone_size: NA; cdr3_nt: TGCGCCAGCAGTGAGTCTACTAGCGGTGAGAACATTCAGTACTTC; cdr3_aa: CASSESTSGENIQYF
d_call: TRBD1; j_call: TRBJ2-2; cdr3_length: 16; v_call: TRBV6-1; clone_size: few; cdr3_nt: TGTGCCAGCAGTGAAATCGCAGGGGGATGGACCGGGGAGCTGTTTTTT; cdr3_aa: CASSEIAGGWTGELFF
d_call: TRBD2; j_call: TRBJ2-5; cdr3_length: 16; v_call: TRBV6-6; clone_size: NA; cdr3_nt: TGTGCCAGCAGGGCCCCGGGGACTAGCGGACCCGGGACCCAGTACTTC; cdr3_aa: CASRAPGTSGPGTQYF
d_call: NA; j_call: TRBJ1-1; cdr3_length: 13; v_call: TRBV5-5; clone_size: NA; cdr3_nt: TGTGCCAGCAGCTTGGGGGGGGACACTGAAGCTTTCTTT; cdr3_aa: CASSLGGDTEAFF
d_call: TRBD2; j_call: TRBJ2-3; cdr3_length: 13; v_call: TRBV11-2; clone_size: NA; cdr3_nt: TGTGCCAGTACTAGCGGGAGCACAGATACGCAGTATTTT; cdr3_aa: CASTSGSTDTQYF
d_call: NA; j_call: TRBJ2-7; cdr3_length: 13; v_call: TRBV7-6; clone_size: NA; cdr3_nt: TGTGCCAGCAGCTTAGGTTTGGGGGGCGAGCAGTACTTC; cdr3_aa: CASSLGLGGEQYF
d_call: TRBD2; j_call: TRBJ2-7; cdr3_length: 12; v_call: TRBV30; clone_size: NA; cdr3_nt: TGTGCCTGGAGGGCTAGCGGCTACGAGCAGTACTTC; cdr3_aa: CAWRASGYEQYF
d_call: TRBD1; j_call: TRBJ1-6; cdr3_length: 14; v_call: TRBV5-1; clone_size: few; cdr3_nt: TGCGCCAGCAGACCCGGGACAGAAAATTCACCCCTCCACTTT; cdr3_aa: CASRPGTENSPLHF
d_call: TRBD1; j_call: TRBJ1-2; cdr3_length: 15; v_call: TRBV5-1; clone_size: NA; cdr3_nt: TGCGCCAGCAGCTTCACGCCAGGGACAGTCGATGGCTACACCTTC; cdr3_aa: CASSFTPGTVDGYTF
d_call: TRBD1; j_call: TRBJ1-4; cdr3_length: 17; v_call: TRBV4-1; clone_size: NA; cdr3_nt: TGCGCCAGCAGCCTAGGGGGCATGGGTGCAACTAATGAAAAACTGTTTTTT; cdr3_aa: CASSLGGMGATNEKLFF
d_call: TRBD2; j_call: TRBJ2-1; cdr3_length: 19; v_call: TRBV4-1; clone_size: NA; cdr3_nt: TGCGCCAGCAGGCCCACCTTGTTAGCGGGAGGGCCGAGTGACAATGAGCAGTTCTTC; cdr3_aa: CASRPTLLAGGPSDNEQFF
d_call: NA; j_call: TRBJ2-1; cdr3_length: 16; v_call: TRBV28; clone_size: NA; cdr3_nt: TGTGCCAGCAGTTTATTTCCGGGAGTTACCTACAATGAGCAGTTCTTC; cdr3_aa: CASSLFPGVTYNEQFF
d_call: NA; j_call: TRBJ2-1; cdr3_length: 13; v_call: TRBV7-9; clone_size: NA; cdr3_nt: TGTGCCAGCAGCTTAGAACTAGAGACGGAGCAGTTCTTC; cdr3_aa: CASSLELETEQFF
d_call: NA; j_call: TRBJ2-7; cdr3_length: 16; v_call: TRBV2; clone_size: few; cdr3_nt: TGTGCCAGCAGTTTCCTACTTATCAACAGCAACTACGAGCAGTACTTC; cdr3_aa: CASSFLLINSNYEQYF
d_call: NA; j_call: TRBJ1-5; cdr3_length: 12; v_call: TRBV29-1; clone_size: NA; cdr3_nt: TGCAGCGCGGGTTCTAGCAATCAGCCCCAGCATTTT; cdr3_aa: CSAGSSNQPQHF
d_call: NA; j_call: TRBJ1-2; cdr3_length: 13; v_call: TRBV9; clone_size: once; cdr3_nt: TGTGCCAGCAGCCCGAGGTTGGCCTATGGCTACACCTTC; cdr3_aa: CASSPRLAYGYTF
d_call: TRBD2; j_call: TRBJ2-7; cdr3_length: 17; v_call: TRBV5-1; clone_size: NA; cdr3_nt: TGCGCCAGCAGCTTGTGGTCCCCGAGCGGGATAGCCTACGAGCAGTACTTC; cdr3_aa: CASSLWSPSGIAYEQYF
d_call: NA; j_call: TRBJ1-2; cdr3_length: 12; v_call: TRBV6-5; clone_size: once; cdr3_nt: TGTGCCAGCAAAAGGGGCGATGGTGGCTACACCTTC; cdr3_aa: CASKRGDGGYTF
d_call: NA; j_call: TRBJ2-1; cdr3_length: 16; v_call: TRBV30; clone_size: NA; cdr3_nt: TGTGCCTGGAGTCCCCTCGCGGGGGCTGCCTACAATGAGCAGTTCTTC; cdr3_aa: CAWSPLAGAAYNEQFF
d_call: TRBD2; j_call: TRBJ2-1; cdr3_length: 18; v_call: TRBV7-9; clone_size: NA; cdr3_nt: TGTGCCAGCAGCCCCAGGACTAGCGGGGGTTACTCCTACAATGAGCAGTTCTTC; cdr3_aa: CASSPRTSGGYSYNEQFF
d_call: TRBD2; j_call: TRBJ2-1; cdr3_length: 16; v_call: TRBV4-1; clone_size: NA; cdr3_nt: TGCGCCAGCAGCCAAGAAGGCGCGGGAGGGTACAATGAGCAGTTCTTC; cdr3_aa: CASSQEGAGGYNEQFF
d_call: NA; j_call: TRBJ1-1; cdr3_length: 14; v_call: TRBV9; clone_size: NA; cdr3_nt: TGTGCCAGCAGCGTAGCAGGCAGGGCCACTGAAGCTTTCTTT; cdr3_aa: CASSVAGRATEAFF
d_call: TRBD1; j_call: TRBJ1-1; cdr3_length: 16; v_call: TRBV14; clone_size: NA; cdr3_nt: TGTGCCAGCAGCCTTCCCGATGCAGGGGGGAACACTGAAGCTTTCTTT; cdr3_aa: CASSLPDAGGNTEAFF
d_call: TRBD2; j_call: TRBJ2-5; cdr3_length: 13; v_call: TRBV29-1; clone_size: NA; cdr3_nt: TGCAGCGTCGACGTGCGGGGGGGGGAGACCCAGTACTTC; cdr3_aa: CSVDVRGGETQYF
d_call: NA; j_call: TRBJ2-1; cdr3_length: 15; v_call: TRBV4-3; clone_size: NA; cdr3_nt: TGCGCCAGCAGCCTTACTCCAAGCTCCTACAATGAGCAGTTCTTC; cdr3_aa: CASSLTPSSYNEQFF
d_call: NA; j_call: TRBJ1-5; cdr3_length: 16; v_call: TRBV6-1; clone_size: NA; cdr3_nt: TGTGCCAGCAGTGAATTAGACAGGCGAAAATTCGGGCCCCAGCATTTT; cdr3_aa: CASSELDRRKFGPQHF
d_call: NA; j_call: TRBJ2-5; cdr3_length: 15; v_call: TRBV7-2; clone_size: NA; cdr3_nt: TGTGCCAGCAGCGCCAACGGGTTCGGCAGAGAGACCCAGTACTTC; cdr3_aa: CASSANGFGRETQYF
d_call: NA; j_call: TRBJ2-7; cdr3_length: 14; v_call: TRBV19; clone_size: NA; cdr3_nt: TGTGCCAGTAGTAACGGTGGTAACTTCGGGGAGCAGTACTTC; cdr3_aa: CASSNGGNFGEQYF
d_call: NA; j_call: TRBJ1-1; cdr3_length: 13; v_call: TRBV19; clone_size: NA; cdr3_nt: TGTGCCAGTAGTATAGACAGTCCCACTGAAGCTTTCTTT; cdr3_aa: CASSIDSPTEAFF
d_call: NA; j_call: TRBJ2-4; cdr3_length: 12; v_call: TRBV10-2; clone_size: NA; cdr3_nt: TGCGCCACCCTCCATCCCGGGACTCCGGGGTACTTC; cdr3_aa: CATLHPGTPGYF
d_call: NA; j_call: TRBJ1-1; cdr3_length: 10; v_call: TRBV20-1; clone_size: NA; cdr3_nt: TGCAGTGCTAGAGACAGGGATGCTTTCTTT; cdr3_aa: CSARDRDAFF
d_call: NA; j_call: TRBJ1-2; cdr3_length: 14; v_call: TRBV5-6; clone_size: once; cdr3_nt: TGTGCCAGCAGCCGCGGACAGATTTACTATGGCTACACCTTC; cdr3_aa: CASSRGQIYYGYTF
d_call: TRBD1; j_call: TRBJ2-7; cdr3_length: 15; v_call: TRBV7-2; clone_size: once; cdr3_nt: TGTGCCAGCAGCTTTAAACAGGGGCTTTCCTACGAGCAGTACTTC; cdr3_aa: CASSFKQGLSYEQYF
d_call: NA; j_call: TRBJ1-1; cdr3_length: 14; v_call: TRBV5-1; clone_size: NA; cdr3_nt: TGCGCCAGCAGCGCCTCAGGAGCGGACACTGAAGCTTTCTTT; cdr3_aa: CASSASGADTEAFF
d_call: NA; j_call: TRBJ2-7; cdr3_length: 19; v_call: TRBV7-8; clone_size: once; cdr3_nt: TGTGCCAGCAGCTTAGGCAGCAGAAAGAGCGGTATCTCGTGGTACGAGCAGTACTTC; cdr3_aa: CASSLGSRKSGISWYEQYF
d_call: NA; j_call: TRBJ1-2; cdr3_length: 14; v_call: TRBV2; clone_size: NA; cdr3_nt: TGTGCCAGCAGTGGGGCAGTCCGTAACTATGGCTACACCTTC; cdr3_aa: CASSGAVRNYGYTF
d_call: TRBD2; j_call: TRBJ2-7; cdr3_length: 15; v_call: TRBV28; clone_size: NA; cdr3_nt: TGTGCCAGCAGTTTACGGACTAGCGGGAGCTACGAGCAGTACTTC; cdr3_aa: CASSLRTSGSYEQYF
d_call: NA; j_call: TRBJ2-1; cdr3_length: 18; v_call: TRBV4-2; clone_size: NA; cdr3_nt: TGTGCCAGCAGCCAAGCTTCGAACAGGGTTAGCTCCTACAATGAGCAGTTCTTC; cdr3_aa: CASSQASNRVSSYNEQFF
d_call: TRBD1; j_call: TRBJ2-2; cdr3_length: 17; v_call: TRBV10-1; clone_size: NA; cdr3_nt: TGCGCCAGCAGTGAGAGGGGACAGGGGGCGAACACCGGGGAGCTGTTTTTT; cdr3_aa: CASSERGQGANTGELFF
d_call: TRBD2; j_call: TRBJ2-3; cdr3_length: 17; v_call: TRBV28; clone_size: NA; cdr3_nt: TGTGCCAGCAGTCCGGGACTAGCGGGAGTTTTGACAGATACGCAGTATTTT; cdr3_aa: CASSPGLAGVLTDTQYF
d_call: TRBD1; j_call: TRBJ1-2; cdr3_length: 15; v_call: TRBV19; clone_size: NA; cdr3_nt: TGTGCCAGTAGTATCCAAACCCGGGACAGGGTTGGCTACACCTTC; cdr3_aa: CASSIQTRDRVGYTF
d_call: NA; j_call: TRBJ2-1; cdr3_length: 13; v_call: TRBV11-2; clone_size: NA; cdr3_nt: TGTGCGACCGCGGTAGCGGACTACAATGAGCAGTTCTTC; cdr3_aa: CATAVADYNEQFF
d_call: TRBD2; j_call: TRBJ2-7; cdr3_length: 12; v_call: TRBV5-6; clone_size: NA; cdr3_nt: TGTGCCAGCAGCTCCGGGGGTAGCGGGGCGAACTTC; cdr3_aa: CASSSGGSGANF